This is a list of T cell receptor beta chains from one sample in a study of T cells in Graves' hyperthyroidism and ophthalmopathy. A single record per CDR3 protein comes from TCRdb applying MiXCR to the multiplex PCR reads. The data show over 350,000 distinct CDR3 sequences, over 11% seen once. The sequencing input was blood. All receptors derive from a man between 50 and 59 years old with Graves' ophthalmopathy. Each CDR3 is given with its conserved first and last residue. The D gene is left open where the match is weak. Clone size, where shown, is once, few, many, or a class for clones that have expanded.

D,J,V,size,DNA,CDR3
-,TRBJ1-1,TRBV4-1,few,TGCGCCAGCAGCCATAAGGGTGACTCTGAAGCTTTCTTT,CASSHKGDSEAFF
-,TRBJ1-1,TRBV3-1,-,TGTGCCAGCAGCCCATGGGGGGCGTCTGAAGCTTTCTTT,CASSPWGASEAFF
-,TRBJ2-2,TRBV3-1,many,TGTGCCAGCAGCCGTTGGTCTAGCAACACCGGGGAGCTGTTTTTT,CASSRWSSNTGELFF
-,TRBJ2-7,TRBV20-1,many,TGCAGTGCTAGAGATTGGGTTAGGGAGCAGTACTTC,CSARDWVREQYF
-,TRBJ2-3,TRBV20-1,many,TGCAGTGCTAGAAGGGGGGTAGATACGCAGTATTTT,CSARRGVDTQYF
TRBD1,TRBJ1-6,TRBV7-8,-,TGTGCCAGCAGCTTAGAATGGACAGGGGACCTCACCCTCCACTTT,CASSLEWTGDLTLHF
TRBD2,TRBJ2-5,TRBV12-3/TRBV12-4,many,TGTGCCAGCAGTTTCTTAGCGGGAGTGGAGACCCAGTACTTC,CASSFLAGVETQYF
TRBD1,TRBJ2-6,TRBV19,-,TGTGCCAGTTATTTGGGACAGGGGGCTCCTGGGGCCAACGTCCTGACTTTC,CASYLGQGAPGANVLTF
-,TRBJ2-2,TRBV20-1,few,TGCAGTGCTAAACGAAGGGACTTTTCCGGGGAGCTGTTTTTT,CSAKRRDFSGELFF
-,TRBJ2-7,TRBV20-1,-,TGCAGTGCTAGAGATAGCGAGCGGGTGTACGAGCAGTACTTC,CSARDSERVYEQYF
TRBD2,TRBJ2-7,TRBV20-1,-,TGCAGTGCTAGAGATGCGGGAGGGCCTTATTACGAGCAGTACTTC,CSARDAGGPYYEQYF
-,TRBJ2-3,TRBV11-1,many,TGTGCCAGCAGCTTAGCTCCGGACCGCACAGATACGCAGTATTTT,CASSLAPDRTDTQYF
TRBD2,TRBJ2-1,TRBV15,-,TGTGCCACCAGCAGAGGTAGCGGGAGGGCCAGGGAGCAGTTCTTC,CATSRGSGRAREQFF
TRBD2,TRBJ2-7,TRBV3-1,many,TGTGCCAGCAGCCGGCGGGGGACTAGCGGGAGTTCCGCCTACGAGCAGTACTTC,CASSRRGTSGSSAYEQYF
TRBD2,TRBJ2-2,TRBV7-9,-,TGTGCCAGCAGCCCCTACGCGACTAGCGGGGGCACCGGGGAGCTGTTTTTT,CASSPYATSGGTGELFF
TRBD2,TRBJ2-7,TRBV2,many,TGTGCCAGCAGTGAAGAAGAGGGGAGCGGGACGTGGTACGAGCAGTACTTC,CASSEEEGSGTWYEQYF
TRBD2,TRBJ2-1,TRBV3-1,few,TGTGCCGGCAGACACGGGACTAGCGTCAATGAGCAGTTCTTC,CAGRHGTSVNEQFF
TRBD2,TRBJ2-1,TRBV5-1,few,TGCGCCAGCAGCTTACCACGGGGTAGCGGGACTCGGCGGAATGAGCAGTTCTTC,CASSLPRGSGTRRNEQFF
TRBD2,TRBJ2-1,TRBV5-6,many,TGTGCCAGCAGCTTGGTCCTAGCGGGACCAAGTGAGCAGTTCTTC,CASSLVLAGPSEQFF
-,TRBJ1-1,TRBV7-8,many,TGTGCCAGCAGCGCCCATACTAACACTGAAGCTTTCTTT,CASSAHTNTEAFF
TRBD2,TRBJ2-1,TRBV20-1,many,TGCAGTGCTAGCGGGACTAGCGGGACACGAGATCGTTACAATGAGCAGTTCTTC,CSASGTSGTRDRYNEQFF
TRBD1,TRBJ2-3,TRBV29-1,many,TGCAGCACGCACTACGGGACAGGGGGCGCGGATACGCAGTATTTT,CSTHYGTGGADTQYF
TRBD2,TRBJ2-1,TRBV20-1,many,TGCAGTGCTAGACCAACTAGCGCCCGAGGCGGGACCTACAATGAGCAGTTCTTC,CSARPTSARGGTYNEQFF
TRBD2,TRBJ2-3,TRBV28,many,TGTGCCAGCAGCGCTAGCGGGACTACGCAGTATTTT,CASSASGTTQYF
-,TRBJ1-5,TRBV28,many,TGTGCCAGCAAAGACGATAATAGCAATCAGCCCCAGCATTTT,CASKDDNSNQPQHF
TRBD1,TRBJ2-7,TRBV30,-,TGTGCCTGGAGTGTACAGACAGGGGGAATCTACGAGCAGTACTTC,CAWSVQTGGIYEQYF
TRBD1,TRBJ2-5,TRBV11-2,many,TGTGCCAGCAGCAGGGGACAGAAAGAGACCCAGTACTTC,CASSRGQKETQYF
-,TRBJ2-5,TRBV3-1,many,TGTGCCAGCAGAGCGGACAGCGGGTTCGGGGAGACCCAGTACTTC,CASRADSGFGETQYF
TRBD2,TRBJ2-7,TRBV7-9,-,TGTGCCAGCAGCTTGCGGAGCGGGGGGATGTACGAGCAGTACTTC,CASSLRSGGMYEQYF
TRBD2,TRBJ2-5,TRBV20-1,many,TGCAGTGCTAGATCTAGCGGGAGGGGTGAGACCCAGTACTTC,CSARSSGRGETQYF
-,TRBJ2-6,TRBV27,-,TGTGCCAGCACTTTTACAGTGGGGGCCAACGTCCTGACTTTC,CASTFTVGANVLTF
TRBD2,TRBJ2-5,TRBV11-3,many,TGTGCCAGCAGCTTCCCACTAGCGGGAGGTTTGGAGACCCAGTACTTC,CASSFPLAGGLETQYF
-,TRBJ2-3,TRBV5-1,many,TGCGCCAGCAGCTCGCGGGACCCTAGCACAGATACGCAGTATTTT,CASSSRDPSTDTQYF
TRBD2,TRBJ2-1,TRBV11-2,many,TGTGCCAGCAGCCTGACTGCGGGAGAAGTTGTTGAGCAGTTCTTC,CASSLTAGEVVEQFF
TRBD1,TRBJ2-3,TRBV30,many,TGTGCCTGGAGGAAGGCGACAGGGAAAGATACGCAGTATTTT,CAWRKATGKDTQYF
-,TRBJ2-7,TRBV7-9,many,TGTGCCAGCAGCTTAGCGGGCCTTGGGATGAAGGACTACGAGCAGTACTTC,CASSLAGLGMKDYEQYF
TRBD1,TRBJ1-1,TRBV9,-,TGTGCCAGCAGCGTTCGACAGGGCGGTGAAGCTTTCTTT,CASSVRQGGEAFF
TRBD1,TRBJ1-3,TRBV5-1,-,TGCGCCAGCAGCGTGACAGGGATGGCTGGAAACACCATATATTTT,CASSVTGMAGNTIYF
TRBD2,TRBJ2-7,TRBV2,few,TGTGCCAGCAGTTCCGACGCGGGGGTATCATACGAGCAGTACTTC,CASSSDAGVSYEQYF
TRBD1,TRBJ1-1,TRBV12-3/TRBV12-4,-,TGTGCCAGCAGTTTACGGGTGACAGGGGCCGGAATGCCTGAAGCTTTCTTT,CASSLRVTGAGMPEAFF
TRBD1,TRBJ1-5,TRBV3-1,many,TGTGCCAGCAGCCGAACAGGGGGCGTGCAGCCCCAGCATTTT,CASSRTGGVQPQHF
-,TRBJ2-7,TRBV6-1,many,TGTGCCAGCGGTCCCTTCTCCTACGAGCAGTACTTC,CASGPFSYEQYF
-,TRBJ2-1,TRBV28,few,TGTGCCAGCAGTTTACAGGGGAGGGATGAGCAGTTCTTC,CASSLQGRDEQFF
TRBD1,TRBJ2-2,TRBV4-1,many,TGCGCCAGCAGCCAAGTTGGCAGGGGGCACAGGGAGCTGTTTTTT,CASSQVGRGHRELFF
TRBD1,TRBJ2-3,TRBV20-1,few,TGCAGTGCTAGTTACAGGGGCGCAGATACGCAGTATTTT,CSASYRGADTQYF
-,TRBJ2-1,TRBV20-1,many,TGCAGTGCCAACCAGATCAGGGGCGCTAACAATGAGCAGTTCTTC,CSANQIRGANNEQFF
-,TRBJ1-3,TRBV11-2,few,TGTGCCAGCAGCTTGACAGCCTACTCTGGAAACACCATATATTTT,CASSLTAYSGNTIYF
-,TRBJ2-2,TRBV3-1,many,TGTGCCAGCAGCAGAGCTAGGGGCGGGGAGCTGTTTTTT,CASSRARGGELFF
TRBD1,TRBJ1-5,TRBV20-1,-,TGCAGTGCTTCTCAGGGGGCCAACAATCAGCCCCAGCATTTT,CSASQGANNQPQHF
TRBD1,TRBJ1-2,TRBV19,few,TGTGCCAGTAGACCCGGACAGGGGACGAGCTATGGCTACACCTTC,CASRPGQGTSYGYTF
TRBD1,TRBJ1-1,TRBV20-1,-,TGCAGTGCTAAGGGGACAGGCCTTAACACTGAAGCTTTCTTT,CSAKGTGLNTEAFF
-,TRBJ1-2,TRBV6-1,-,TGTGCCAGCAGTGATACAGGGCGCATCTACGGCTACACCTTC,CASSDTGRIYGYTF
-,TRBJ2-6,TRBV11-3,many,TGTGCCAGCAGCGTACAGGGCTCTGGGGCCAACGTCCTGACTTTC,CASSVQGSGANVLTF
-,TRBJ2-5,TRBV15,-,TGTGCCACCAGCAGAGTCCAGGGAAGGGCGGAGACCCAGTACTTC,CATSRVQGRAETQYF
TRBD2,TRBJ2-3,TRBV11-2,many,TGTGCCAGCAGCTTCCTAGCGGGAGGTCCCACAGATACGCAGTATTTT,CASSFLAGGPTDTQYF
TRBD1,TRBJ2-2,TRBV20-1,many,TGCAGTGCTAGAAGACAGGGGGCTAGGACCGGGGAGCTGTTTTTT,CSARRQGARTGELFF